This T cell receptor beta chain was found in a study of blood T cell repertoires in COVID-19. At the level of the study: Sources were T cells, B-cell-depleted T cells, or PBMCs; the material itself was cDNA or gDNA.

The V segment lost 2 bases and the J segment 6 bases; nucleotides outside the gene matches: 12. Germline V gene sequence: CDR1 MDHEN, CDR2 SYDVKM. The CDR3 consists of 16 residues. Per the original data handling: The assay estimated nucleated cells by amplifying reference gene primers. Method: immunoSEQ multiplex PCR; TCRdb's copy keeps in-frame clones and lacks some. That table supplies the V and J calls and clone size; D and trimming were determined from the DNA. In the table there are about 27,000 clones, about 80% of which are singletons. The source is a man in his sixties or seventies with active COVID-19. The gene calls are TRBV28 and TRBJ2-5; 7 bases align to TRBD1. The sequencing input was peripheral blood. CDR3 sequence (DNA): TGTGCCAGCAGTTTACCCAGGGGACAGAGCGTAAAGACCCAGTACTTC. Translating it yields CASSLPRGQSVKTQYF.